This TCR beta chain was sequenced for a study of T cells after yellow fever vaccination. Study results and caveats: Most primary-vaccination clones reappeared after the booster (just under 98% CD4, roughly 88% CD8).

TCRdb fed the 5' RACE reads into MiXCR, producing one record per CDR3 protein. This sample carries roughly 160,000 distinct CDR3 sequences, about 7% of them seen once, and the ten largest clones take roughly 2.5%. The sample holds many counts of this clonotype. No antigen is known for it. The material sequenced was CD4+ T cells sorted from PBMCs, taken around 5 days after the first yellow fever vaccination. The receptor was derived from a man aged 18 to 29 who received the YFV17D yellow fever vaccine.

CDR3 protein: CSASDRGRLEAFF. The CDR3 coding sequence is TGCAGTGCTAGTGACAGGGGGAGGCTTGAAGCTTTCTTT. V gene TRBV20-1 combines with J gene TRBJ1-1; TRBD1 aligns across 9 bases. The V segment lost 3 bases and the J segment 7 bases; nucleotides outside the gene matches: 6. The germline V gene has CDR1 DFQATT and CDR2 SNEGSKA (reference sequence). This CDR3 has 13 residues.